This TCR beta chain stems from a study of regulatory T cells in long-lasting Graves disease. Indicated time point: persistent/refractory GD, antithyroid drugs over 5 years with positive TRAb. RNA extracted from PBMCs served as the sequencing template. The germline gives CDR1 KGHDR, CDR2 SFDVKD. CDR3 length: 15 residues. V lost 3 bases, J lost 8 bases, and 8 bases stayed unmatched. Construction of the TCR beta libraries employed iRepertoire HTBI primers in conjunction with Arm-PCR of CDR3 regions. A single record per CDR3 protein comes from TCRdb applying MiXCR to the multiplex PCR reads. The data hold 350,000 to 500,000 distinct CDR3 sequences, with 20% to 25% observed a single time.

The receptor was isolated from a female donor with Graves disease. The V call is TRBV24-1, the J call TRBJ1-4; TRBD1 matches 7 bases. The specimen comprised peripheral blood mononuclear cells (PBMCs), sampled when the disease was refractory, from a patient treated with antithyroid drugs. This CDR3 reads CATSDPSGTEEKLFF. The CDR3 region has the DNA TGTGCCACCAGTGATCCCTCCGGGACAGAAGAAAAACTGTTTTTT.